This T cell receptor beta chain was found in a study of Graves' ophthalmopathy and Graves' hyperthyroidism. Findings of the study overall: Using 13 signatures, a model distinguished ophthalmopathy from stable hyperthyroidism, reaching about 85% sensitivity and around 81% specificity.

Using RNA transcripts, the TCR beta CDR3 regions were amplified. Second-round multiplex PCR came after a first-round RT-PCR that employed HTBI primers. TCRdb re-analysed the multiplex PCR reads in MiXCR, keeping a single row per CDR3 protein. The data show 200,000 to 250,000 distinct CDR3 sequences, about a fifth seen once. Exclusion applied to patients with other autoimmune diseases, uncontrolled infections, pregnancy or lactation. What supplied the PBMCs was roughly 9.7 ml of fresh peripheral blood. Looked up from germline, CDR1 is MNHEY and CDR2 is SMNVEV (reference sequence). The CDR3 spans 23 residues. At least ten counts were recorded for this clonotype. Its antigen is not identified.

The origin of this receptor is a woman between 45 and 60 years old with Graves' ophthalmopathy. The sample was peripheral blood. V gene TRBV27 combines with J gene TRBJ2-5; 9 bases fit TRBD2. TRBJ2-7 explains the end of the DNA better; the J call may be wrong. CDR3 nucleotides: TGTGCCAGCAGTTTGGGAGGATTGAGTAGCGGGAGTGATCCAGTGGGGAACTCCTACGAGCAGTACTTC. It yields the protein CASSLGGLSSGSDPVGNSYEQYF.